This TCR beta chain appears in the sequencing data of a study of identical twins listed by TCRdb under 2016. Study-level background: TCR alpha and beta repertoires from monozygotic twins, unrelated adults of various ages and cord blood were deep-sequenced to test whether fetal clonotypes persist. To rule out contamination, replicate twin experiments were performed at different times with different library preparation protocols.

Only healthy Caucasian donors were included. The twin cohort comprised three pairs of female monozygotic twins, all aged roughly 18 to 30 years. RNA for TCR libraries was isolated from peripheral blood mononuclear cells. V gives up 2 bases and J gives up 5 bases, and the segment between their germline ends measures 12 bases. From the cysteine through the phenylalanine, the CDR3 covers 14 amino acids. Only CDR3 DNA remains: 42 bases, in frame from the first base. The sample holds a few counts of this clonotype. It lacks a known antigen. Base qualities are not at hand, and no much larger clone is one base apart. The method behind the library was 5' RACE. The run used an Illumina HiSeq 2000. Template switching added a universal primer binding site, and the final cDNA carried a unique molecular identifier that allowed TCR cDNA molecules to be counted accurately. Specific primers in the conserved constant-segment region were used to synthesize first-strand cDNA for the TCR alpha and beta chains. To control for contamination, every cDNA library carried two barcodes: a SMART-Mk sample barcode plus Illumina barcodes. TruSeq adapter sequences and Illumina sample barcodes were added in two successive PCR steps. The Illumina HiSeq platform was used with custom primers to sequence TCR alpha and beta cDNA libraries. The published analysis was carried out like this. MiGEC was used to process raw reads and extract unique molecular identifiers, and MiXCR was used to find CDR3 positions. Recombination models were inferred per individual with the repgenHMM and IGoR tools using an EM algorithm. The tcR package in R was used for shared clonotype analysis, with sharing normalized by the product of cloneset sizes. To study raw recombination free of thymic and clonal selection effects, out-of-frame nonproductive sequences were analyzed. Through fastp at Q25 and MiXCR, TCRdb rebuilt clones from the public reads, retaining in-frame beta chains. Every distinct CDR3 protein forms one entry, paired with its most common genes and DNA. TCRdb, rather than the study authors, made the V and J calls. For this sample there are hundreds of thousands of distinct CDR3 sequences; approximately 13% appear just once. In total, the top ten clones hold about 1.5% of the sample.

Broad study findings and their caveats: Invariant T cells such as MAIT and iNKT could partly confound zero-insertion analyses, though diverse VJ usage argued against this for most clonotypes. Because the same donors could not be followed over many years, conclusions were based on cross-sectional statistical analysis. Recombination models systematically underestimated out-of-frame TCR alpha sharing in monozygotic twins but agreed with sharing between unrelated individuals. Out-of-frame TCR alpha sequences shared between twins showed an excess of low generation-probability sequences compared with coincidental sharing between unrelated individuals. Abundant cord blood beta clonotypes carried fewer insertions; young adult naive repertoires showed a weaker similar trend, while memory repertoires showed none. A weaker excess of twin sharing was found in beta out-of-frame sequences because the signal-to-noise ratio was lowered by fewer shared sequences.

The data also belong to a second study, concerning yellow fever vaccine responses in identical twins. The second paper states: According to the authors, in identical twins the way T cells responded to vaccination appeared partly convergent and partly personalized. In identical twins, the study followed T cell clones that responded to the vaccine with precision.

This clonotype originated in a woman aged 18 to 35 in good health. The rearranged chain carries TRBV12-3 or TRBV12-4 and TRBJ2-5; TRBD2 is a possible D gene, resting on 5 matching bases. Sequences were obtained from PBMCs. The CDR3 reads CASSLREGGETQYF. The nucleotides are TGTGCCAGCAGTTTACGTGAGGGTGGGGAGACCCAGTACTTC.